Listed below are T cell receptor beta chains from one sample, sequenced in a study of breast tumors, draining lymph nodes, adjacent tissues. MiXCR was run by TCRdb on the multiplex PCR reads, yielding one entry per CDR3 protein. The sample holds approximately 230,000 distinct CDR3 sequences, 30% to 35% seen once. The sequenced sample was axillary lymph node tissue. The receptors derive from a female donor with breast cancer. Some clones in this sample may be carry-over from other donors' samples. Each CDR3 is given with its conserved first and last residue. The D gene is left open where the match is weak. Some rows have no size entry. The others give once, few or many, or a class for an expanded clone.

j_call: TRBJ2-2
v_call: TRBV2
clone_size: many
d_call: -
cdr3_aa: CAGEGGSTGELFF
cdr3_nt: TGTGCCGGCGAAGGAGGGTCGACCGGGGAGCTGTTTTTT

j_call: TRBJ2-3
v_call: TRBV10-2
clone_size: many
d_call: TRBD2
cdr3_aa: CASREGTSGVTDTQYF
cdr3_nt: TGCGCCAGCAGGGAAGGGACTAGCGGGGTCACAGATACGCAGTATTTT

j_call: TRBJ1-5
v_call: TRBV2
clone_size: -
d_call: TRBD1
cdr3_aa: CASSRGTGWLWAQHF
cdr3_nt: TGTGCCAGCAGCCGAGGGACAGGGTGGCTCTGGGCCCAGCATTTT

j_call: TRBJ1-4
v_call: TRBV20-1
clone_size: -
d_call: -
cdr3_aa: CSAKRTGTNEKLFF
cdr3_nt: TGCAGTGCAAAACGGACCGGGACTAATGAAAAACTGTTTTTT

j_call: TRBJ2-5
v_call: TRBV20-1
clone_size: many
d_call: TRBD2
cdr3_aa: CSADPAGSQETQYF
cdr3_nt: TGCAGTGCCGACCCAGCGGGGTCCCAAGAGACCCAGTACTTC

j_call: TRBJ2-5
v_call: TRBV28
clone_size: few
d_call: -
cdr3_aa: CASSLPTTGQETQYF
cdr3_nt: TGTGCCAGCAGTTTACCTACGACAGGCCAAGAGACCCAGTACTTC

j_call: TRBJ2-7
v_call: TRBV3-1
clone_size: many
d_call: -
cdr3_aa: CASSQGRVGYEQYF
cdr3_nt: TGTGCCAGCAGCCAAGGCAGGGTAGGGTACGAGCAGTACTTC

j_call: TRBJ1-5
v_call: TRBV19
clone_size: many
d_call: TRBD1
cdr3_aa: CATGQGVYQPQHF
cdr3_nt: TGTGCCACGGGACAGGGGGTGTATCAGCCCCAGCATTTT

j_call: TRBJ2-4
v_call: TRBV19
clone_size: few
d_call: -
cdr3_aa: CASSIGGEYLNIQYF
cdr3_nt: TGTGCCAGTAGTATAGGAGGTGAATACTTAAACATTCAGTACTTC

j_call: TRBJ1-4
v_call: TRBV2
clone_size: -
d_call: -
cdr3_aa: CATTGWGTNEKLFF
cdr3_nt: TGTGCTACTACAGGGTGGGGAACTAATGAAAAACTGTTTTTT

j_call: TRBJ1-6
v_call: TRBV10-3
clone_size: many
d_call: TRBD1
cdr3_aa: CAISEVQGNSPLHF
cdr3_nt: TGTGCCATCAGTGAGGTACAGGGGAATTCACCCCTCCACTTT

j_call: TRBJ2-5
v_call: TRBV12-3/TRBV12-4
clone_size: many
d_call: -
cdr3_aa: CASSLSQSGTRLRETQYF
cdr3_nt: TGTGCCAGCAGCTTATCCCAATCCGGGACAAGGCTACGAGAGACCCAGTACTTC

j_call: TRBJ2-7
v_call: TRBV12-5
clone_size: many
d_call: TRBD2
cdr3_aa: CASGLVPEGLPSYEQYF
cdr3_nt: TGTGCTAGTGGTTTGGTACCCGAGGGACTACCCTCCTACGAGCAGTACTTC

j_call: TRBJ2-5
v_call: TRBV19
clone_size: many
d_call: TRBD1
cdr3_aa: CASTQSGQAQETQYF
cdr3_nt: TGTGCCAGTACCCAATCCGGACAGGCCCAAGAGACCCAGTACTTC

j_call: TRBJ1-2
v_call: TRBV30
clone_size: many
d_call: -
cdr3_aa: CAWRVPGANYGYTF
cdr3_nt: TGTGCCTGGAGGGTGCCGGGAGCTAACTATGGCTACACCTTC

j_call: TRBJ1-6
v_call: TRBV19
clone_size: -
d_call: TRBD1
cdr3_aa: CASSLGTGNSPLHF
cdr3_nt: TGTGCCAGTAGTCTAGGGACAGGGAATTCACCCCTCCACTTT

j_call: TRBJ1-3
v_call: TRBV7-6
clone_size: many
d_call: -
cdr3_aa: CASSPGLLTSGNTIYF
cdr3_nt: TGTGCCAGCAGCCCAGGACTGCTTACCTCTGGAAACACCATATATTTT

j_call: TRBJ1-6
v_call: TRBV29-1
clone_size: -
d_call: -
cdr3_aa: CSVGRQRANSPLHF
cdr3_nt: TGCAGCGTTGGCAGACAAAGAGCTAATTCACCCCTCCACTTT

j_call: TRBJ2-1
v_call: TRBV20-1
clone_size: many
d_call: TRBD2
cdr3_aa: CSADRVAGSYNEQFF
cdr3_nt: TGCAGTGCTGACCGCGTAGCGGGGTCCTACAATGAGCAGTTCTTC

j_call: TRBJ1-2
v_call: TRBV6-1
clone_size: many
d_call: TRBD1
cdr3_aa: CASSVSGGGYGYTF
cdr3_nt: TGTGCCAGCAGTGTTTCAGGGGGCGGGTATGGCTACACCTTC

j_call: TRBJ2-1
v_call: TRBV4-2
clone_size: many
d_call: -
cdr3_aa: CASSQPGTSHEQFF
cdr3_nt: TGTGCCAGCAGCCAACCAGGGACATCGCATGAGCAGTTCTTC

j_call: TRBJ2-7
v_call: TRBV3-1
clone_size: few
d_call: -
cdr3_aa: CASSRSYEQYF
cdr3_nt: TGTGCCAGCAGCCGAAGCTACGAGCAGTACTTC

j_call: TRBJ1-6
v_call: TRBV6-5
clone_size: many
d_call: TRBD1
cdr3_aa: CASSLSTGGNSPLHF
cdr3_nt: TGTGCCAGCAGTCTCTCGACAGGGGGGAATTCACCCCTCCACTTT

j_call: TRBJ1-4
v_call: TRBV20-1
clone_size: many
d_call: TRBD1
cdr3_aa: CSAIRQGVGGEKLFF
cdr3_nt: TGCAGTGCTATTCGACAGGGCGTTGGGGGGGAAAAACTGTTTTTT

j_call: TRBJ2-5
v_call: TRBV6-2/TRBV6-3
clone_size: few
d_call: -
cdr3_aa: CASSYRDPRETQYF
cdr3_nt: TGTGCCAGCAGTTACCGGGATCCTCGGGAGACCCAGTACTTC

j_call: TRBJ2-3
v_call: TRBV6-5
clone_size: -
d_call: TRBD2
cdr3_aa: CASSSSTSGGLNTQYF
cdr3_nt: TGTGCCAGCAGCTCCTCTACTAGCGGGGGGCTTAATACGCAGTATTTT

j_call: TRBJ2-7
v_call: TRBV4-3
clone_size: -
d_call: TRBD2
cdr3_aa: CASSQEWAGEYYEQYF
cdr3_nt: TGCGCCAGCAGCCAAGAGTGGGCGGGAGAATACTACGAGCAGTACTTC

j_call: TRBJ2-6
v_call: TRBV19
clone_size: few
d_call: TRBD1
cdr3_aa: CASRAGTENSGANVLTF
cdr3_nt: TGTGCCAGTAGGGCCGGGACAGAGAACTCTGGGGCCAACGTCCTGACTTTC

j_call: TRBJ2-4
v_call: TRBV5-1
clone_size: -
d_call: TRBD2
cdr3_aa: CASSFGGDIQYF
cdr3_nt: TGCGCCAGCAGCTTTGGGGGGGACATTCAGTACTTC

j_call: TRBJ1-1
v_call: TRBV7-2
clone_size: -
d_call: TRBD1
cdr3_aa: CASSRGTGAINTEAFF
cdr3_nt: TGTGCCAGCAGCCGAGGGACAGGGGCAATTAACACTGAAGCTTTCTTT

j_call: TRBJ2-3
v_call: TRBV9
clone_size: -
d_call: TRBD2
cdr3_aa: CASSVAPRLAGVGDTQYF
cdr3_nt: TGTGCCAGCAGCGTAGCCCCCCGCCTAGCGGGAGTAGGAGATACGCAGTATTTT